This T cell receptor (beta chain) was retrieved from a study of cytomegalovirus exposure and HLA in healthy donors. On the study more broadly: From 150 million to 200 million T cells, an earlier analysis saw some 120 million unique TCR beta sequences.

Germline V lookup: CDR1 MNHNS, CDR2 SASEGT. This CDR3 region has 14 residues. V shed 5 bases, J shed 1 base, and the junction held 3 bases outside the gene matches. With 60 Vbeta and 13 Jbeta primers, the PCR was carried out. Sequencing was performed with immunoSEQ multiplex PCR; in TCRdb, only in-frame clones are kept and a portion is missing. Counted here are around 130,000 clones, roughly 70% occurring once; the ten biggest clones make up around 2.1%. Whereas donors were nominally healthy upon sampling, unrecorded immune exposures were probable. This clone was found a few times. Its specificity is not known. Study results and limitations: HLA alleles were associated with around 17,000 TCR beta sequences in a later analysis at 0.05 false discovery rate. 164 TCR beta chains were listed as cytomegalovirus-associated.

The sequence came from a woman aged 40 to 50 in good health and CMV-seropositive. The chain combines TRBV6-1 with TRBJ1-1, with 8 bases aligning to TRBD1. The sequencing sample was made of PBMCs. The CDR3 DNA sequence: TGTGCCAGCAGTCTAGGACAGGGGAACACTGAAGCTTTCTTT. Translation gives CASSLGQGNTEAFF.